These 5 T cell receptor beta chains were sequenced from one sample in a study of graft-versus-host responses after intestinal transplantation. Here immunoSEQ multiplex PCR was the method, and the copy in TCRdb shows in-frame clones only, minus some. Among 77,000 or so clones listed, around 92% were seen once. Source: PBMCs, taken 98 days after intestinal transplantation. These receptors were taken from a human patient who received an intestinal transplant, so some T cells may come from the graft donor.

For the CDR3, the DNA is TGTGCCAGCTCCCTACAGGGCGGAGATGGAAACACCATATATTTT. It yields the protein CASSLQGGDGNTIYF. V usage is TRBV18 and J usage is TRBJ1-3, with a possible D match to TRBD1 (6 bases). The V gene lost 6 bases and the J gene lost 3 bases, with 15 bases spanning the gap. Germline V gives CDR1 KGHSH, CDR2 LQKENI. This CDR3 is built from 15 residues.

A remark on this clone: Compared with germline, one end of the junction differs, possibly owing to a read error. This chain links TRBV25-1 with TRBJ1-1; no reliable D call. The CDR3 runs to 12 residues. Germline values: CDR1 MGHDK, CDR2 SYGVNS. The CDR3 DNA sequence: TGTACCAGCAGTTTCGTCGTTGGTCAAGCTTTCTTT. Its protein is CTSSFVVGQAFF.

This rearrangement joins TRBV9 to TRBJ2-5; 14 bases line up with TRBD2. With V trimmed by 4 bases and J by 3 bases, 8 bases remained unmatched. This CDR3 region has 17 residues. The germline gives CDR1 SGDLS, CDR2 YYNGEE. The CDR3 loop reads CASSSTGLAGDEETQYF. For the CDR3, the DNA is TGTGCCAGCAGCTCCACGGGACTAGCGGGGGATGAAGAGACCCAGTACTTC.

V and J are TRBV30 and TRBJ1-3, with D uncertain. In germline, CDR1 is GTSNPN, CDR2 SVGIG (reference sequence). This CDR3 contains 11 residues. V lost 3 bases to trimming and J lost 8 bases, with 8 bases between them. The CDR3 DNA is TGTGCCTGGAGGTTGAGGGACACCATATATTTT. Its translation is CAWRLRDTIYF.

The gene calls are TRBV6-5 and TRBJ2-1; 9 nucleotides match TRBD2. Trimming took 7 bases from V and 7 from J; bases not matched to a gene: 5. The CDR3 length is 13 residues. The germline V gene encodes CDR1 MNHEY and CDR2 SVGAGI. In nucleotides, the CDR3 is TGTGCCAGCATGCGGGAGGGTTTGAATGAGCAGTTCTTC. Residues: CASMREGLNEQFF.